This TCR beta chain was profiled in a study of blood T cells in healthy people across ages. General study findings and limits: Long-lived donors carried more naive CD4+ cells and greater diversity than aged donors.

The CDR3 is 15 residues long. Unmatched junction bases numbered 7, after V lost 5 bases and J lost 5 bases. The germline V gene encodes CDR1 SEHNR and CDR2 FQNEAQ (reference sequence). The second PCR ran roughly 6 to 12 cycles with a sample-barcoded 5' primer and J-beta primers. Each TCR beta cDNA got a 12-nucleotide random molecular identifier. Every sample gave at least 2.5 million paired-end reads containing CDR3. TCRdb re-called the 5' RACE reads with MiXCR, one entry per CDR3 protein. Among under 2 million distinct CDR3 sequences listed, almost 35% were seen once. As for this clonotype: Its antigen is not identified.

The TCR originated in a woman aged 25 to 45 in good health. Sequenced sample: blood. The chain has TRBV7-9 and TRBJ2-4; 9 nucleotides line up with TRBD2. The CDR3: CASSPWTSDQNIQYF. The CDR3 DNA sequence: TGTGCCAGCAGCCCGTGGACTAGCGACCAAAACATTCAGTACTTC.